The present T cell receptor beta chain was sequenced within a study of Graves' ophthalmopathy and Graves' hyperthyroidism. This clonotype came up many times. What it recognizes is unknown. Germline V gene sequence: CDR1 MDHEN, CDR2 SYDVKM. V was shortened by 4 bases and J by 5 bases, with 6 bases between the two germline ends. CDR3 length equals 12 residues. The authors amplified TCR beta CDR3 regions from RNA transcripts. First-round RT-PCR used HTBI primers; second-round multiplex PCR followed. TCRdb analysed the multiplex PCR reads with MiXCR anew, one entry per CDR3 protein. Counted here are under 350,000 distinct CDR3 sequences, 15% to 20% occurring once; the ten biggest clones make up 10% to 15%. Regarding the study as a whole: Most thyroid clonotypes expanded beyond 0.001 frequency were also found in blood. Using 13 signatures, a model distinguished ophthalmopathy from stable hyperthyroidism, reaching around 90% sensitivity and 81.08% specificity.

Enrollment excluded any patients with other autoimmune diseases, uncontrolled infections, pregnancy or lactation. Diagnosis was based on clinical symptoms, serum thyroxine, TRAb, thyroid ultrasound and orbital computed tomography. The receptor comes from an adult man with Graves' ophthalmopathy. What was sequenced was peripheral blood. J is TRBJ1-5 and V is TRBV28, with unresolved D. The CDR3 spells CASSSGYQPQHF. The CDR3 DNA sequence: TGTGCCAGCAGTTCCGGGTATCAGCCCCAGCATTTT.